Below are 12 T cell receptor beta chains sequenced from a single sample in a study of Ad26.COV2.S vaccination and SARS-CoV-2 variants. Clones were sequenced by immunoSEQ multiplex PCR, and TCRdb holds only the in-frame ones, with some missing. The repertoire holds about 680,000 clones, with more than 70% as singletons. Treatment meaning: approximately 18 received Ad26.COV2.S at low or high dose, single or two shots; five or six received placebo; per-sample allocation not given. The investigators took samples on day 63 after the first vaccine or placebo injection. The specimen comprised peripheral blood, sampled in a trial of Ad26.COV2.S vaccine versus placebo. These receptors all stem from a person aged 18-60 years who received the Ad26.COV2.S COVID-19 vaccine or a placebo.

J is TRBJ1-4 and V is TRBV6-5; 9 bases are shared with TRBD1. There are 16 residues in the CDR3. CDR1 is MNHEY, CDR2 SVGAGI, per germline. With 1 base clipped from V and 11 bases from J, the junction kept 11 bases outside the gene matches. This chain's CDR3 is CASSYWGQGTSNKLFF. The DNA of the CDR3 is TGTGCCAGCAGTTACTGGGGACAGGGTACCTCCAATAAACTGTTTTTT.

This rearrangement joins TRBV2 to TRBJ1-3; TRBD1 aligns across 7 bases. Germline V gives CDR1 SNHLY, CDR2 FYNNEI. Germline trimming cut 10 bases from V and 0 bases from J; bases unmatched to any gene: 3. The CDR3 has 13 residues. The CDR3 region is CATRGGSGNTIYF. The CDR3 nucleotides are TGTGCCACCAGGGGGGGCTCTGGAAACACCATATATTTT.

This clone has only one observation. The genes are TRBV5-1 and TRBJ1-3, with D possibly TRBD1 on 5 matching bases. The CDR3 is made up of 17 amino acids. From germline, CDR1 is SGHRS and CDR2 YFSETQ. V was clipped by 0 bases and J by 1 base, with 14 bases between them. The DNA of the CDR3 is TGCGCCAGCAGCTTGGTCACAGGTAGTCCTTCTGGAAACACCATATATTTT. Its protein product is CASSLVTGSPSGNTIYF.

In its sample, this clone was seen once. The chain couples TRBV18 to TRBJ2-3; 10 bases fit TRBD2. CDR1 is KGHSH, CDR2 LQKENI, per germline. The CDR3 runs 14 residues. Unmatched junction bases numbered 10, after V lost 3 bases and J lost 13 bases. As DNA, the CDR3 is TGTGCCAGCTCACCCGGGGGGGGACTAGCGTTGGAGTATTTT. Residues: CASSPGGGLALEYF.

This clone was detected only a few times. The rearrangement links TRBV11-2 to TRBJ1-3; D not certain. Germline CDR1 is SGHAT and CDR2 is FQNNGV. The CDR3 is 14 residues long. Trimming removed 3 bases from V and 1 base from J, with 7 bases in between. In DNA form, the CDR3 reads TGTGCCAGCAGCTTCTCGGGATCTGGAAACACCATATATTTT. The encoded protein is CASSFSGSGNTIYF.

CDR3: CASSIAPGSRGTVETQYF. The CDR3 DNA is TGTGCCAGTAGTATAGCCCCGGGATCGAGGGGGACCGTGGAGACCCAGTACTTC. This rearrangement joins TRBV19 to TRBJ2-5, with a possible D match to TRBD1 (6 bases). This CDR3 contains 18 residues. Trimming stripped 1 base from V and 5 bases from J, with 23 bases between. Germline V lookup: CDR1 LNHDA, CDR2 SQIVND (reference sequence).

This clone occurred once. J is TRBJ2-1 and V is TRBV11-2; no reliable D call. Germline-derived CDR1 and CDR2 are SGHAT and FQNNGV. The V and J ends lost 6 bases and 4 bases respectively, with 10 bases between them. The CDR3 is made up of 13 amino acids. In DNA form, the CDR3 reads TGTGCCAGCAGTTCATCAGGATACAATGAGCAGTTCTTC. Translated, it gives CASSSSGYNEQFF.

The chain carries TRBV25-1 and TRBJ1-1; D is undetermined. Trimming left V 2 bases short and J 11 bases short, with 12 bases between. In germline, CDR1 is MGHDK, CDR2 SYGVNS. This CDR3 spans 12 amino acids. The CDR3 protein is CASSEPPFGAFF. CDR3 in DNA: TGTGCCAGCAGTGAACCTCCCTTTGGGGCTTTCTTT.

The V call is TRBV5-4, the J call TRBJ2-2; D remains ambiguous. Germline CDR1 is SGHNT and CDR2 is YYREEE (reference sequence). Trimming removed 1 base at V and 4 bases at J, with 11 bases between. The CDR3 runs to 15 residues. This CDR3 reads CASSLRIAGTGELFF. DNA of the CDR3: TGTGCCAGCAGCTTGAGGATAGCTGGCACCGGGGAGCTGTTTTTT.

The rearrangement uses TRBV7-2 and TRBJ2-2; 11 bases agree with TRBD1. This CDR3 contains 14 residues. The ends lost 7 bases at V and 5 bases at J; junction bases unmatched: 3. Germline CDR1 reads SGHTA; CDR2 reads FQGNSA. The CDR3: CASNRDRGTGELFF. The DNA for the CDR3 is TGTGCCAGCAACCGGGACAGGGGGACCGGGGAGCTGTTTTTT.

The chain carries TRBV29-1 and TRBJ1-1, with D possibly being TRBD1 (6 bases). The CDR3 loop spans 12 amino acids. V was shortened by 5 bases and J by 4 bases, with 11 bases between the two germline ends. Looked up from germline, CDR1 is SQVTM and CDR2 is ANQGSEA. CDR3 amino acids: CSVWQGSTEAFF. In nucleotides, the CDR3 is TGCAGCGTTTGGCAGGGGAGCACTGAAGCTTTCTTT.

V gene TRBV25-1 combines with J gene TRBJ2-5; D gene uncertain. Germline CDR1 is MGHDK and CDR2 is SYGVNS. V was clipped by 4 bases and J by 2 bases, with 8 bases between them. This CDR3 is 13 amino acids long. The CDR3 spells CASSVRWQETQYF. The CDR3 DNA follows: TGTGCCAGCAGTGTGAGATGGCAAGAGACCCAGTACTTC.